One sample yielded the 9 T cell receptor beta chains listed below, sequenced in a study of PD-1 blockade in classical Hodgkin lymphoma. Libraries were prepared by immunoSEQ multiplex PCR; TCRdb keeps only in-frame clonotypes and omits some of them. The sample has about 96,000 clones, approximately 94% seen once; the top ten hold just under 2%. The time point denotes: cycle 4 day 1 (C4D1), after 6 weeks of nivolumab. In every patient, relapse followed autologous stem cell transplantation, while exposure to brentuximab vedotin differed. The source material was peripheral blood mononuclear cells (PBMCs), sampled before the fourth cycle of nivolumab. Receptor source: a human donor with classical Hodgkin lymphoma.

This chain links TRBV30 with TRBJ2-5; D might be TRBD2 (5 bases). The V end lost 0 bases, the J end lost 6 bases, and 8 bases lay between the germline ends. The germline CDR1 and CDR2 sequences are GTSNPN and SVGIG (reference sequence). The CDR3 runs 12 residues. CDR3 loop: CAWSVRGQTQYF. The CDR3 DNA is TGTGCCTGGAGTGTACGAGGGCAGACCCAGTACTTC.

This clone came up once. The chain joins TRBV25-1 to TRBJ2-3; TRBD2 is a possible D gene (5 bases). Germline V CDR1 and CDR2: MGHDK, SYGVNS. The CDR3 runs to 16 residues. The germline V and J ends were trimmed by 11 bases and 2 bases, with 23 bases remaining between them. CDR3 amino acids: CAFGVRRARDTDTQYF. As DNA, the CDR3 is TGTGCCTTTGGTGTGCGGCGGGCCCGAGACACAGATACGCAGTATTTT.

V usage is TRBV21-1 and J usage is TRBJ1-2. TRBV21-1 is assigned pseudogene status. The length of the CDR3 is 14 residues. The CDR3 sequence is CASTDRNSLYGYTF. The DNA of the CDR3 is TGTGCCAGCACCGACCGTAATTCCCTATATGGCTACACCTTC.

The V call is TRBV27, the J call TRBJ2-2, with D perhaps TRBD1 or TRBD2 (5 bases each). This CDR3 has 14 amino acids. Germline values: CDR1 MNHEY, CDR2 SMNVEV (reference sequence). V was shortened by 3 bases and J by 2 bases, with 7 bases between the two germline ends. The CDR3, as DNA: TGTGCCAGCAGTTTCGGGACCAACACCGGGGAGCTGTTTTTT. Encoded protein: CASSFGTNTGELFF.

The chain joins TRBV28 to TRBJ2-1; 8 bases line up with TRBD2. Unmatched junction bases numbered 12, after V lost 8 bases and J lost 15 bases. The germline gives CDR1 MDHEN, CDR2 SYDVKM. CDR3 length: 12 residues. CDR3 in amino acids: CASGTSLPRRFF. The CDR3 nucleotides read TGTGCCAGCGGGACTAGTCTTCCAAGGCGGTTCTTC. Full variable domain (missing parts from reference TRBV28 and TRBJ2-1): DVKVTQSSRYLVKRTGEKVFLECVQDMDHENMFWYRQDPGLGLRLIYFSYDVKMKEKGDIPEGYSVSREKKERFSLILESASTNQTSMYLCASGTSLPRRFFGPGTRLTVL.

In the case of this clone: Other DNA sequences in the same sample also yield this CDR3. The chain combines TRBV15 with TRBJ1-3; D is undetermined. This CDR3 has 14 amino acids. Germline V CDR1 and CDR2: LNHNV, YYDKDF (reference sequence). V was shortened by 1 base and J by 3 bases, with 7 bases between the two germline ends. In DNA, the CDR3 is TGTGCCACCAGCAGAGCGGGAGGTGGAAACACCATATATTTT. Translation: CATSRAGGGNTIYF.

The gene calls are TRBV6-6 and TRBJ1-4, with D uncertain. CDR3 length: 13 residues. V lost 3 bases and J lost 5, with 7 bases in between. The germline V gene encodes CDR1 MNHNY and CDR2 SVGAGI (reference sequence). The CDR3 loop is CASSYRRNEKLFF. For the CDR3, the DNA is TGTGCCAGCAGTTATAGGAGGAATGAAAAACTGTTTTTT.

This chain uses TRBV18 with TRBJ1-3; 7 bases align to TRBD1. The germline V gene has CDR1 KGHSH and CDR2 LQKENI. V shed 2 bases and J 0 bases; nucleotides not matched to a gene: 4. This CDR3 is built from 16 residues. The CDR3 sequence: CASSPTGTVSGNTIYF. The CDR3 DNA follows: TGTGCCAGCTCACCAACCGGGACAGTCTCTGGAAACACCATATATTTT.

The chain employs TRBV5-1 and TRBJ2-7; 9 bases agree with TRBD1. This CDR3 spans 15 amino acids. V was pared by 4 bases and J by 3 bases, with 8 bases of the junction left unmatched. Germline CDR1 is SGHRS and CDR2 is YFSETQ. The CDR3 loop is CASSVPGTGSYEQYF. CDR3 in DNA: TGCGCCAGCAGCGTCCCCGGGACAGGGAGCTACGAGCAGTACTTC.